Sequencing of this T cell receptor (beta chain) was carried out in a study of T cell responses to AZD1222 COVID-19 vaccine. Overall study results and limits: In all cases, repertoires were sampled only after the peak T cell response. Nearly half of spike-specific TCRs reportedly go after variant regions that carry no mutations.

Produced via immunoSEQ multiplex PCR; TCRdb's table is partial and in-frame only. The table includes under 150,000 clones, about nine tenths detected once. This clone is a singleton in its sample. Its antigen remains unidentified. Recipients boosted at about 4 weeks or about 12 weeks are pooled. The CDR3 covers 14 residues. Deletions cut 1 base from V and 6 bases from J, with 12 bases between. Germline V lookup: CDR1 LNHNV, CDR2 YYDKDF (reference sequence). This sample comprised peripheral blood, obtained 28 days after the second AZD1222 dose. The TCR comes from an adult who received the AZD1222 COVID-19 vaccine. The chain combines TRBV15 with TRBJ1-2; tentatively, D is TRBD1 (5 bases). DNA for the CDR3: TGTGCCACCAGCAGAGCTATCCAGGGTCATGGCTACACCTTC. It translates to CATSRAIQGHGYTF.